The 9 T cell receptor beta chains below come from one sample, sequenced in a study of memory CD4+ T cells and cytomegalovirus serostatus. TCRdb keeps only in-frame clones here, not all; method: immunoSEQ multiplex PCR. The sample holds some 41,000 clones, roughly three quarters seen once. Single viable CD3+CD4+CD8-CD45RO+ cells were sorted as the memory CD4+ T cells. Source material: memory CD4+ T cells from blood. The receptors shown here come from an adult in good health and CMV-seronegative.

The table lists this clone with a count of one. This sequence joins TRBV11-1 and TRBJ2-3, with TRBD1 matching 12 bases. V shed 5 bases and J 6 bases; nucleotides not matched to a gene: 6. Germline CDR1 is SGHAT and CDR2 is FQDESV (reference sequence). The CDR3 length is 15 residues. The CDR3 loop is CASSHRDRGRDTQYF. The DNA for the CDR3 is TGTGCCAGCAGCCACCGGGACAGGGGGCGGGATACGCAGTATTTT.

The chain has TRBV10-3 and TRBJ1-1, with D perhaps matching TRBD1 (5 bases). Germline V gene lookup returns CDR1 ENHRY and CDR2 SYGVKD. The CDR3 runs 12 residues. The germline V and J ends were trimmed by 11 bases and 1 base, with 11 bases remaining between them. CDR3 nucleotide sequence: TGTGCCGCAAATACAGGGAACACTGAAGCTTTCTTT. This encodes CAANTGNTEAFF.

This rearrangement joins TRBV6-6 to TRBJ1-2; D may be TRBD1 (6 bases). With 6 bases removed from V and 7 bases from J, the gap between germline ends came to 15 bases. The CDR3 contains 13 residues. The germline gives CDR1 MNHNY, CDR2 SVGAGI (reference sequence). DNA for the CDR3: TGTGCCAGCAGCTTCTTGGGGGGCAGTGGCTACACCTTC. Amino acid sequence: CASSFLGGSGYTF.

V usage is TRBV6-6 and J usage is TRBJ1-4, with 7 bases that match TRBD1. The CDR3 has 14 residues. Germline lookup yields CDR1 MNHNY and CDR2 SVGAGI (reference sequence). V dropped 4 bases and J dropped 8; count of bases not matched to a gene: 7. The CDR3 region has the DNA TGTGCCAGCAGTTCCCAGACAGGGAGCGAAAAACTGTTTTTT. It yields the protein CASSSQTGSEKLFF.

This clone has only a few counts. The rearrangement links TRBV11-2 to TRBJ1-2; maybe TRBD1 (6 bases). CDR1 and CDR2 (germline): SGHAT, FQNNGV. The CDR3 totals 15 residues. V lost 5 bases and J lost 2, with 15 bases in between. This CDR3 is CASSIGGRKNYGYTF. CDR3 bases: TGTGCCAGCAGCATCGGGGGGCGGAAAAACTATGGCTACACCTTC.

CDR3 residues: CSVVRDSGETQYF. DNA of the CDR3: TGCAGCGTAGTGCGGGACAGTGGGGAGACCCAGTACTTC. This chain connects TRBV29-1 to TRBJ2-5; D possibly corresponds to TRBD1 (7 bases). This CDR3 has 13 residues. In germline, CDR1 is SQVTM, CDR2 ANQGSEA. Trimming took off 6 bases at V and 5 bases at J, with 16 bases between the two ends.

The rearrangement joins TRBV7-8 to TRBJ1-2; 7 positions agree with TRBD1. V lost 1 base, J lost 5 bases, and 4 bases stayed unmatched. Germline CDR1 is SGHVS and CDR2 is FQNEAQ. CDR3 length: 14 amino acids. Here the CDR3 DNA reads TGTGCCAGCAGCTTAGTTAGGGACAGTTATGGCTACACCTTC. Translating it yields CASSLVRDSYGYTF.

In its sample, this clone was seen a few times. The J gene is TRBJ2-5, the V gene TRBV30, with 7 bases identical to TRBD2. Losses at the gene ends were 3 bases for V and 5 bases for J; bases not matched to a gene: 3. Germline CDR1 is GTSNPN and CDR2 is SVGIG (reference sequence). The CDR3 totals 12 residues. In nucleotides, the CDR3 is TGTGCCTGGAGAAGGGGAGGGGAGACCCAGTACTTC. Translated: CAWRRGGETQYF.

The CDR3 loop is CASSQDPVGFGQEKLFF. The CDR3 DNA reads TGTGCCAGCAGCCAAGATCCTGTCGGGTTCGGTCAGGAAAAACTGTTTTTT. This chain connects TRBV4-2 to TRBJ1-4, with D hard to call. Per the germline V gene, CDR1 is LGHNA and CDR2 is YNFKEQ. With 0 bases removed from V and 8 bases from J, the gap between germline ends came to 19 bases. CDR3 size: 17 residues.